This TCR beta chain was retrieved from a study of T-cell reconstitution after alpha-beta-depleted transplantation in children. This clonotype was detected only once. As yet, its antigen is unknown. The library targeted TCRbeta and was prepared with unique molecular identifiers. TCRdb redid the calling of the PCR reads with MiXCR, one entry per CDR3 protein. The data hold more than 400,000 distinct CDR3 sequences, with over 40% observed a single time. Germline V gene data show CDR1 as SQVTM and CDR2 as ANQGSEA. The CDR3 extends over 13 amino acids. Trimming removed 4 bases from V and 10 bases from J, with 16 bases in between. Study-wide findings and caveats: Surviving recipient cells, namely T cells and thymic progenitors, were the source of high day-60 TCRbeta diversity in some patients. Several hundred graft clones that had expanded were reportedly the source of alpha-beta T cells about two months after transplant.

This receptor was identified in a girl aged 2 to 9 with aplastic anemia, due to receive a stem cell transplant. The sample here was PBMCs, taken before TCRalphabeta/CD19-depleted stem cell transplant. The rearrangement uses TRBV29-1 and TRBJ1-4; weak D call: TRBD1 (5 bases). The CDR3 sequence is CSVVQATGGKLFF. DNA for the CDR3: TGCAGCGTTGTACAGGCAACGGGCGGAAAACTGTTTTTT.